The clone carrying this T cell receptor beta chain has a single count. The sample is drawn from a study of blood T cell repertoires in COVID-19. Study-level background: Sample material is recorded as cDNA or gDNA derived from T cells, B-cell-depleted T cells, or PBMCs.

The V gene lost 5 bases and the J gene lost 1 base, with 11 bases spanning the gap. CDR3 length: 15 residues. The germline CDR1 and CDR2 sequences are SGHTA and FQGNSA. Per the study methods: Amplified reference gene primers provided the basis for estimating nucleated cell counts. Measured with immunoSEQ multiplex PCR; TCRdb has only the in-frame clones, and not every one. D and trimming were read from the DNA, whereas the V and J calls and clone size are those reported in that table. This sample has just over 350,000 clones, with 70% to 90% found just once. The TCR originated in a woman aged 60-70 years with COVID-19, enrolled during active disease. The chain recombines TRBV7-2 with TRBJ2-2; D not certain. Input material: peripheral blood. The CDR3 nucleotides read TGTGCCAGCAGCCTCTTACAATGGAACACCGGGGAGCTGTTTTTT. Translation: CASSLLQWNTGELFF.